Sequencing of this T cell receptor beta chain was carried out in a study of control samples from healthy donors and cancer patients. The CDR3 contains 11 residues. Per the germline V gene, CDR1 is LGHDT and CDR2 is YNNKEL (reference sequence). The V end was cut by 4 bases, the J end by 5 bases, with 6 bases between. Assay used: immunoSEQ multiplex PCR; TCRdb lists only in-frame clones, some missing. The repertoire has roughly 130,000 clones, more than 70% of them found once; the top ten carry about 3.2%. The J gene is TRBJ2-7, the V gene TRBV3-1 (or the pseudogene TRBV3-2); D is unclear. This clonotype originated in a man aged 50 to 60 in good health. The sequenced sample consisted of blood. Here the CDR3 reads CASSLLNEQYF. The CDR3 bases are TGTGCCAGCAGCCTGTTGAACGAGCAGTACTTC.